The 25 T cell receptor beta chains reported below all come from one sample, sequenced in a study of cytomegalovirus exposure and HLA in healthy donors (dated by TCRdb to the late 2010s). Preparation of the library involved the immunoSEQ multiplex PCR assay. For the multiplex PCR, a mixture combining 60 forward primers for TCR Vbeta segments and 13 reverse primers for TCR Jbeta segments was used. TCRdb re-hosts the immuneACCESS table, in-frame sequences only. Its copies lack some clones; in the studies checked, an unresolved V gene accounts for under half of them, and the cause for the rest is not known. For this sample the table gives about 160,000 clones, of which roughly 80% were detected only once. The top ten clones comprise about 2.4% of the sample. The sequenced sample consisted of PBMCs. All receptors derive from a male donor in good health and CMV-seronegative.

The CDR3 region is CASSGTSFYNEQFF. The CDR3 coding sequence is TGTGCCAGCAGTGGGACTAGCTTTTACAATGAGCAGTTCTTC. The chain employs TRBV6-5 and TRBJ2-1; 9 bases line up with TRBD2. V trimming: 5 bases; J trimming: 4 bases; junction bases outside the gene matches: 3. The CDR3 totals 14 residues. Looked up from germline, CDR1 is MNHEY and CDR2 is SVGAGI.

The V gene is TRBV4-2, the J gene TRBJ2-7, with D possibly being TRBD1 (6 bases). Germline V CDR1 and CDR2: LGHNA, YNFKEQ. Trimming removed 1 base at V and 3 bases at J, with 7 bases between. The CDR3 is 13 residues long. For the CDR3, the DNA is TGTGCCAGCAGCCAAGTCAGGGGCTACGAGCAGTACTTC. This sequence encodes CASSQVRGYEQYF.

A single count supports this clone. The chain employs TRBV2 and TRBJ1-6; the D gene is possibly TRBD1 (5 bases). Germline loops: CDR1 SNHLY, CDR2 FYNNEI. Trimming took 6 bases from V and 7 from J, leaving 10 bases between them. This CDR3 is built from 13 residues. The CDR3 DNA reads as TGTGCCAGCAGGATTCACAGGAATTCACCCCTCCACTTT. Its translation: CASRIHRNSPLHF.

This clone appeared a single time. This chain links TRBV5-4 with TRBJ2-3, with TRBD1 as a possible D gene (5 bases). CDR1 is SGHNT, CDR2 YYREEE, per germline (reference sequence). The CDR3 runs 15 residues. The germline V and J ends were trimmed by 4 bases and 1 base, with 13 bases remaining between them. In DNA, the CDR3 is TGTGCCAGCAGCCCGAATACAGGAGGCACAGATACGCAGTATTTT. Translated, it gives CASSPNTGGTDTQYF.

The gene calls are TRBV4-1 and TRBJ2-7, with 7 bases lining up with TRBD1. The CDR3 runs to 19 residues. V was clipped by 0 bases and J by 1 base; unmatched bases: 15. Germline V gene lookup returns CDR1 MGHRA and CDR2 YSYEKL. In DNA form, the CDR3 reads TGCGCCAGCAGCCAAGATTTTGGATCCGGGACAGCAGGTTCCTACGAGCAGTACTTC. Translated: CASSQDFGSGTAGSYEQYF.

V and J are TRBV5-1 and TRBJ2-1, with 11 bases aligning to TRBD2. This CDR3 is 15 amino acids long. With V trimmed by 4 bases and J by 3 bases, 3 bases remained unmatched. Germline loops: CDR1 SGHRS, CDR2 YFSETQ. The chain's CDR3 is CASSNGTSGYNEQFF. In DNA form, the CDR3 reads TGCGCCAGCAGCAACGGGACTAGCGGCTACAATGAGCAGTTCTTC.

The CDR3 here is CASSLVGQPNTEAFF. CDR3 nucleotide sequence: TGCGCCAGCAGCTTGGTAGGACAACCGAACACTGAAGCTTTCTTT. The rearrangement joins TRBV5-1 to TRBJ1-1; D perhaps matches TRBD1 (5 bases). The V end was cut by 0 bases, the J end by 1 base, with 10 bases between. Per germline, CDR1 SGHRS and CDR2 YFSETQ. CDR3 length: 15 residues.

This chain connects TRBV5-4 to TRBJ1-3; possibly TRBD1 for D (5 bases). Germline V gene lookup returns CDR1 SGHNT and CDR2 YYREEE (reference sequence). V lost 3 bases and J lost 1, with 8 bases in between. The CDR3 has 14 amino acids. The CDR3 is CASSWGGSGNTIYF. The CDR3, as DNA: TGTGCCAGCAGCTGGGGGGGATCTGGAAACACCATATATTTT.

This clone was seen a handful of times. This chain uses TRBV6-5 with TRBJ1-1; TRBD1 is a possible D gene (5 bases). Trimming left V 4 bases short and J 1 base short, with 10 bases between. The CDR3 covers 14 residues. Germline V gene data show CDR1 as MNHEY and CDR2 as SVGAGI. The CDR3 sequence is CASSSRGWNTEAFF. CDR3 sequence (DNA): TGTGCCAGCAGTTCTCGGGGGTGGAACACTGAAGCTTTCTTT.

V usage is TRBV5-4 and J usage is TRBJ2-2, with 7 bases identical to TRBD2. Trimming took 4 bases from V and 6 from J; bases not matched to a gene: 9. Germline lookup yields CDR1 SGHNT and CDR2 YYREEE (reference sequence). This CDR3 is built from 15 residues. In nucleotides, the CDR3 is TGTGCCAGCAGCCAGGGCGGGGCGGGGGCCGGGGAGCTGTTTTTT. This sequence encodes CASSQGGAGAGELFF.

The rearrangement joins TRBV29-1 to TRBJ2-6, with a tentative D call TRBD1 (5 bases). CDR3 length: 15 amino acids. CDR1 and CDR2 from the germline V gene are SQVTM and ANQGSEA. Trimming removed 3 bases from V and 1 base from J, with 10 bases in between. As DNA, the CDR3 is TGCAGCGTTGAGATTTCAGGGTCTGGGGCCAACGTCCTGACTTTC. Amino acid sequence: CSVEISGSGANVLTF.

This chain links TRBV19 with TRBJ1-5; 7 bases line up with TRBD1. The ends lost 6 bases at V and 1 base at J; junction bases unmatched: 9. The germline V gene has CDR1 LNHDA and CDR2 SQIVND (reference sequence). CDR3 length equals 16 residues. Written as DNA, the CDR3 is TGTGCCAGTAGACGGGAAGGACAGGCAAGCAATCAGCCCCAGCATTTT. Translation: CASRREGQASNQPQHF.

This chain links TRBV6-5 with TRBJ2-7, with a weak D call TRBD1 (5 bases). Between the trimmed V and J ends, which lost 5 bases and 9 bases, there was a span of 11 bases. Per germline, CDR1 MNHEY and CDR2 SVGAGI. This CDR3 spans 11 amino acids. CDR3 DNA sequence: TGTGCCAGCAGTCACGGACAAGGGCAGTACTTC. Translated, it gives CASSHGQGQYF.

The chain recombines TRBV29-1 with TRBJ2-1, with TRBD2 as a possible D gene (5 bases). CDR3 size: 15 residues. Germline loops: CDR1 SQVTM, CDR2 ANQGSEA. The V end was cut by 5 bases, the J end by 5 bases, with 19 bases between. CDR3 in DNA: TGCAGCGTTAATAGTGTTAGACTACCGCACAATGAGCAGTTCTTC. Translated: CSVNSVRLPHNEQFF.

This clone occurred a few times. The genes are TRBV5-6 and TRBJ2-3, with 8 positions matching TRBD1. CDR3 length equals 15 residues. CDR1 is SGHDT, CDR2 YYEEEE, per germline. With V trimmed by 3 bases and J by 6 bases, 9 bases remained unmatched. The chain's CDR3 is CASSWRAGGVDTQYF. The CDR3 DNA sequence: TGTGCCAGCAGCTGGAGGGCAGGGGGCGTGGATACGCAGTATTTT.

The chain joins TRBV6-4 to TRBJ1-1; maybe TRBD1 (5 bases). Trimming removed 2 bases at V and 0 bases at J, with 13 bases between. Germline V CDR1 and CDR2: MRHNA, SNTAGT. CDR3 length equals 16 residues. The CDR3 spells CASSDDTDRMNTEAFF. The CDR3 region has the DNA TGTGCCAGCAGTGACGATACCGACAGAATGAACACTGAAGCTTTCTTT.

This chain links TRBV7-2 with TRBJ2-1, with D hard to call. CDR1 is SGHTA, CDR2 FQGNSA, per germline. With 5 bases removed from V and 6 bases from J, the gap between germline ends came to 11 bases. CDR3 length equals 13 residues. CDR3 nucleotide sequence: TGTGCCAGCAGCCCCCTTACGGGCAATGAGCAGTTCTTC. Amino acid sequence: CASSPLTGNEQFF.

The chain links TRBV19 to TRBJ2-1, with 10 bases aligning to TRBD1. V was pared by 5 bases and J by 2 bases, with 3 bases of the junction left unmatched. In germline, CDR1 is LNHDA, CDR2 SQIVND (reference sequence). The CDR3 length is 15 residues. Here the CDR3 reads CASSGTGAAYNEQFF. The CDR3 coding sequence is TGTGCCAGTAGTGGGACAGGGGCCGCCTACAATGAGCAGTTCTTC.

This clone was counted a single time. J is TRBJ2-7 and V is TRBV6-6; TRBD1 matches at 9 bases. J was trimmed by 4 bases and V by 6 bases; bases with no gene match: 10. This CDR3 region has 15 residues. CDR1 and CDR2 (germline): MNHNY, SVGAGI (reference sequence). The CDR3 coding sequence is TGTGCCAGCAGACCCGGACAGGGGAGCAGATACGAGCAGTACTTC. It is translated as CASRPGQGSRYEQYF.

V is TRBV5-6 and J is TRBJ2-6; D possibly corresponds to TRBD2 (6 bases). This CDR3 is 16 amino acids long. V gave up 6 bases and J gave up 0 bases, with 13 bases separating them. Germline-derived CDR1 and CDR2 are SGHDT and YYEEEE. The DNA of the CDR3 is TGTGCCAGCACTCCCGGAGGGAGCTCTGGGGCCAACGTCCTGACTTTC. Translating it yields CASTPGGSSGANVLTF.

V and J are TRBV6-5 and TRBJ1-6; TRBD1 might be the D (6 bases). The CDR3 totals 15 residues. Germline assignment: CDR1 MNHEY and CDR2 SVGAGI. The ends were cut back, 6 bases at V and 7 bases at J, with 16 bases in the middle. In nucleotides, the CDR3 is TGTGCCAGCAGCCCCAGGGGTTTGGGGAATTCACCCCTCCACTTT. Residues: CASSPRGLGNSPLHF.

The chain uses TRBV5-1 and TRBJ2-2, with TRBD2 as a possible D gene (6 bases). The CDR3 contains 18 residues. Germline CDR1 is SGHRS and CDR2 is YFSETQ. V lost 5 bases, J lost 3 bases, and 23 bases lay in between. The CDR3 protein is CASSYTGFRDSYTGELFF. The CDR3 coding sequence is TGCGCCAGCAGTTACACAGGTTTCCGGGACTCCTACACCGGGGAGCTGTTTTTT.

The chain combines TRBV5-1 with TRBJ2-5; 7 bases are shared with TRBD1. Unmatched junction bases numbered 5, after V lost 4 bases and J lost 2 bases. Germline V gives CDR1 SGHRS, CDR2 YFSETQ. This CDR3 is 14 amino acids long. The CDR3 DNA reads TGCGCCAGCAGCACCCAGGGGGAACAAGAGACCCAGTACTTC. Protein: CASSTQGEQETQYF.

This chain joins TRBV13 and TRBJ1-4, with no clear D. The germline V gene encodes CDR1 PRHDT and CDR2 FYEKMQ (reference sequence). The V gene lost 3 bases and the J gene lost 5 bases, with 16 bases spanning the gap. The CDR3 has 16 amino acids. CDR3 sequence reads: CASSLRVPVGNEKLFF. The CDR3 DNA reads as TGTGCCAGCAGCTTGAGGGTACCGGTCGGAAATGAAAAACTGTTTTTT.

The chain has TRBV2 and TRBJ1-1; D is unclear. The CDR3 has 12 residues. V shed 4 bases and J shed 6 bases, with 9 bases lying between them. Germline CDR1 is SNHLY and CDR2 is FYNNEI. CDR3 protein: CASSGVGSEAFF. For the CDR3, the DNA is TGTGCCAGCAGTGGAGTCGGGTCTGAAGCTTTCTTT.